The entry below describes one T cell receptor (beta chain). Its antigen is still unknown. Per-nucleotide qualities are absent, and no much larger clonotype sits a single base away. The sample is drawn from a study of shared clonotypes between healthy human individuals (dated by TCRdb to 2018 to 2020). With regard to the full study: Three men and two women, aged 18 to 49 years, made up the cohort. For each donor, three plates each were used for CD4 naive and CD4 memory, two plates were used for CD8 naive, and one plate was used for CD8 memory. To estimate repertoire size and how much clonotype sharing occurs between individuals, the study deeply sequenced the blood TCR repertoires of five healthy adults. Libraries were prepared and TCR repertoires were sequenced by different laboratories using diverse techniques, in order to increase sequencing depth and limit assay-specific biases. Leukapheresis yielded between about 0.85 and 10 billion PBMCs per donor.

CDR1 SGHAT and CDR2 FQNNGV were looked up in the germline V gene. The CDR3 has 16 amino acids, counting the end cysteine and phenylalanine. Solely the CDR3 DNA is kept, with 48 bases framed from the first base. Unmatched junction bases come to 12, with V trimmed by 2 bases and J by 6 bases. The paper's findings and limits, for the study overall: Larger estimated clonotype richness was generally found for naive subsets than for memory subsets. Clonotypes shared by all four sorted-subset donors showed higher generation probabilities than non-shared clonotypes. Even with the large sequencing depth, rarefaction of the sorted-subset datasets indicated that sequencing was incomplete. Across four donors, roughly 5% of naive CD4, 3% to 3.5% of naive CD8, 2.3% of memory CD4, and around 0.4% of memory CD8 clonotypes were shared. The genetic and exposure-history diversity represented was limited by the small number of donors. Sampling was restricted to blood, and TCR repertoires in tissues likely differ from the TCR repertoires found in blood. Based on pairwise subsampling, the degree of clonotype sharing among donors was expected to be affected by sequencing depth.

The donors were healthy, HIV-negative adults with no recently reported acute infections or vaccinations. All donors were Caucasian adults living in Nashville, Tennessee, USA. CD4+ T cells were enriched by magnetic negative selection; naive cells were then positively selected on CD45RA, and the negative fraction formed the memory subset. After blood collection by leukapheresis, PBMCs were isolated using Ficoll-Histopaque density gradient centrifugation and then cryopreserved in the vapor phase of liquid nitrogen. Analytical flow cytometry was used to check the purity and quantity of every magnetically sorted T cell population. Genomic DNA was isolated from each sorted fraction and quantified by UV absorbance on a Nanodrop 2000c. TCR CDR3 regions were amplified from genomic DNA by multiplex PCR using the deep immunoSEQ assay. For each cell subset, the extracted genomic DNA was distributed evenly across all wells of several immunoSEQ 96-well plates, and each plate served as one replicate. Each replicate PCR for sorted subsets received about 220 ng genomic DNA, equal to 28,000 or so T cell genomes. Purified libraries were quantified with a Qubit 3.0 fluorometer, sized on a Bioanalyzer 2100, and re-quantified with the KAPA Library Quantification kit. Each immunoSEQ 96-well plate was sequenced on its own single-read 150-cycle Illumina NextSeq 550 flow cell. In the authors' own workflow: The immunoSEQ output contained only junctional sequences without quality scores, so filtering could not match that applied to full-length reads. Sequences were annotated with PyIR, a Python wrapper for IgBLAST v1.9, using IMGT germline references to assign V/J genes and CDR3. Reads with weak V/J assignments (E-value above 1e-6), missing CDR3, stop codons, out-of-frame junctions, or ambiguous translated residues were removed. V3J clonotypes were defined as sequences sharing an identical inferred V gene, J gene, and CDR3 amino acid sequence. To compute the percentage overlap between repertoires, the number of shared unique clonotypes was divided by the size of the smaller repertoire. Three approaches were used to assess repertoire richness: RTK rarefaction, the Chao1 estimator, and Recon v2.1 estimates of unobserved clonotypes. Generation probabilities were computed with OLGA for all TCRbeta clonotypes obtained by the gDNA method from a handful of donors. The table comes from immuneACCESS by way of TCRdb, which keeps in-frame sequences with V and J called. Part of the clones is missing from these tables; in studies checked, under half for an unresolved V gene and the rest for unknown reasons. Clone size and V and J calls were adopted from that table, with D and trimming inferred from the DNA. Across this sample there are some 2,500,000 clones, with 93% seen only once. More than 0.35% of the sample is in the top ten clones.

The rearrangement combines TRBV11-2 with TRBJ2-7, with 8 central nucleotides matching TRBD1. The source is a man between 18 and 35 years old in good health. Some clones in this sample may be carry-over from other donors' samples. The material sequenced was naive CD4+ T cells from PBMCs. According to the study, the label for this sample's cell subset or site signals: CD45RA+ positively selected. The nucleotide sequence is TGTGCCAGCAGCTTACACCAATCGGGACAGGTGGGCGAGCAGTACTTC. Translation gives CASSLHQSGQVGEQYF.